What follows describes a single T cell receptor (beta chain). This entry comes from a study of blood T cell repertoires in COVID-19. Study information: Acute-phase and convalescent COVID-19 samples originated in the United States, Italy and Spain. The analysed material was cDNA or gDNA that came from T cells, B-cell-depleted T cells, or PBMCs.

V lost 6 bases to trimming and J lost 5 bases; unmatched junction nucleotides: 1. The germline V gene encodes CDR1 KGHSH and CDR2 LQKENI. The CDR3 is 12 residues long. Study processing details: Using reference gene primer amplification, nucleated cell counts were estimated. Measured with immunoSEQ multiplex PCR; TCRdb has only the in-frame clones, and not every one. The V and J calls and clone size come from that table; D and trimming were worked out from the DNA. The sample lists about 68,000 clones, 87% occurring once. The sequenced sample consisted of peripheral blood. The origin of this receptor is a woman aged 50 to 65 with COVID-19, enrolled during active disease. The rearrangement joins TRBV18 to TRBJ1-5, with 7 positions matching TRBD1. The CDR3 loop reads CASSTGDQPQHF. The DNA for the CDR3 is TGTGCCAGCTCCACAGGGGATCAGCCCCAGCATTTT.